The 3 T cell receptor beta chains listed next were all sequenced from one sample in a study of shared clonotypes between healthy human individuals. TCRdb's table, derived via immunoSEQ multiplex PCR, lists solely in-frame clones and lacks some. The table records 2 million to 3 million clones, more than 90% of them present only once. The source material was naive CD4+ T cells sorted from blood. Subset reported: CD45RA+ positively selected. The receptors here all came from a young man in good health.

The chain uses TRBV11-2 and TRBJ2-7, with TRBD1 matching over 9 bases. This CDR3 is 14 amino acids long. The germline V gene encodes CDR1 SGHAT and CDR2 FQNNGV. Trimming removed 5 bases from V and 2 bases from J; junction bases left unmatched: 4. CDR3 sequence reads: CASSQDRGTYEQYF. CDR3 coding DNA: TGTGCCAGCAGCCAGGACAGGGGAACCTACGAGCAGTACTTC. Full variable domain (rest looked up from reference TRBV11-2 and TRBJ2-7): EAGVAQSPRYKIIEKRQSVAFWCNPISGHATLYWYQQILGQGPKLLIQFQNNGVVDDSQLPKDRFSAERLKGVDSTLKIQPAKLEDSAVYLCASSQDRGTYEQYFGPGTRLTVT.

V gene TRBV5-5 combines with J gene TRBJ2-7; D is unresolved. CDR1 SGHKS and CDR2 YYEKEE come from the germline V gene (reference sequence). Trimming pared 0 bases from V and 2 bases from J, leaving 6 bases between. This CDR3 has 13 residues. In DNA, the CDR3 is TGTGCCAGCAGCTTGGAAGAAGCCTACGAGCAGTACTTC. Its translation: CASSLEEAYEQYF.

The genes are TRBV4-2 and TRBJ2-4; 7 bases agree with TRBD1. CDR1 and CDR2 from the germline V gene are LGHNA and YNFKEQ. CDR3 length: 15 amino acids. The trim removed 3 bases at V and 2 bases at J, leaving 4 bases unmatched. The CDR3 bases are TGTGCCAGCAGCCATGAACAGGGGACCAAAAACATTCAGTACTTC. This sequence encodes CASSHEQGTKNIQYF.